The rows below give T cell receptor beta chains drawn from one sample of a study of blood T cell repertoires in COVID-19. Clones were read by immunoSEQ multiplex PCR, and TCRdb kept only the in-frame ones, dropping some. The sample has under 550,000 clones; 80% to 90% are singletons. Sequencing was carried out using peripheral blood. Receptors were obtained from a man between 18 and 35 years old with COVID-19, enrolled during active disease. The CDR3 runs from the conserved cysteine through the conserved F or W. Each record gives: J gene, V gene, CDR3 protein.

>TRBJ1-2|TRBV5-1
CASSLDINYGYTF
>TRBJ2-1|TRBV6-5
CASSTAGVGEQFF
>TRBJ1-3|TRBV2
CASTWGQGDTIYF
>TRBJ1-2|TRBV12-3/TRBV12-4
CASSPSQGYGYTF
>TRBJ2-7|TRBV27
CASSSRGPTYEQYF
>TRBJ2-1|TRBV5-4
CASSLGLNEQFF
>TRBJ1-3|TRBV5-6
CASSLGLPGGAGNTIYF
>TRBJ1-3|TRBV7-9
CASSMTGSSGNTIYF
>TRBJ2-7|TRBV11-3
CASSLGQGAREQYF
>TRBJ2-2|TRBV27
CASSLSGQGIRTGELFF
>TRBJ2-7|TRBV18
CASSPQGRTYEQYF
>TRBJ1-1|TRBV5-4
CASSPGGEGNTEAFF
>TRBJ2-1|TRBV7-2
CASGAGTSGRAGYNEQFF
>TRBJ2-5|TRBV27
CASRKRTSAQETQYF
>TRBJ2-2|TRBV4-1
CASSQEWGRTGELFF
>TRBJ2-1|TRBV18
CASSPPLDYNEQFF
>TRBJ2-2|TRBV14
CASSQGKTGANTGELFF
>TRBJ1-3|TRBV3-1/TRBV3-2
CASSLGAGVGISGNTIYF
>TRBJ1-2|TRBV10-2
CASSAVDRVYGYTF
>TRBJ2-7|TRBV27
CASSFRLAGGTFSYEQYF
>TRBJ2-1|TRBV21-1
CASSDSGLAYNEQFF
>TRBJ2-1|TRBV5-4
CASSPLAGGDVGEQFF
>TRBJ2-1|TRBV4-2
CASSQGLSYNEQFF
>TRBJ2-7|TRBV24-1
CATSDTTGTGVYEQYF
>TRBJ2-1|TRBV2
CASSYLAGANNEQFF
>TRBJ2-5|TRBV3-1/TRBV3-2
CASSQDLAGRETQYF
>TRBJ2-6|TRBV2
CASSFQGAGANVLTF
>TRBJ1-2|TRBV19
CASSFGGDDYGYTF
>TRBJ2-1|TRBV5-8
CASIGTSGDREQFF